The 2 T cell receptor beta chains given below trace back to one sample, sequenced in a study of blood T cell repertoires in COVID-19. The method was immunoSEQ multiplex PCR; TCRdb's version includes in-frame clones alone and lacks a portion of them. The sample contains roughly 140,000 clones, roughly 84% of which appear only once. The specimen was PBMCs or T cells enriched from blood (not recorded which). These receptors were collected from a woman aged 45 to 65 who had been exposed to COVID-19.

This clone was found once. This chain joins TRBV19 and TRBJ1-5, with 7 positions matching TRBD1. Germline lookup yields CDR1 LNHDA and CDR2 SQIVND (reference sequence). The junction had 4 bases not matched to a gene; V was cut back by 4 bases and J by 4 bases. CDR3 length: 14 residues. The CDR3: CASSRDRVNQPQHF. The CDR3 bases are TGTGCCAGTAGTAGAGACAGGGTTAATCAGCCCCAGCATTTT.

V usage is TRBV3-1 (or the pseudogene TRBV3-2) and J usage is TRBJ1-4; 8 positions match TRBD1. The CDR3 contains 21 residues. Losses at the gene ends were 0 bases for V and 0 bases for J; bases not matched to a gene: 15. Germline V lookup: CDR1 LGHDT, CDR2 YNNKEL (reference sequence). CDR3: CASSQDYLGTGPSTTNEKLFF. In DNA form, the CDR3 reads TGTGCCAGCAGCCAAGACTATCTGGGGACAGGTCCTTCAACAACTAATGAAAAACTGTTTTTT.